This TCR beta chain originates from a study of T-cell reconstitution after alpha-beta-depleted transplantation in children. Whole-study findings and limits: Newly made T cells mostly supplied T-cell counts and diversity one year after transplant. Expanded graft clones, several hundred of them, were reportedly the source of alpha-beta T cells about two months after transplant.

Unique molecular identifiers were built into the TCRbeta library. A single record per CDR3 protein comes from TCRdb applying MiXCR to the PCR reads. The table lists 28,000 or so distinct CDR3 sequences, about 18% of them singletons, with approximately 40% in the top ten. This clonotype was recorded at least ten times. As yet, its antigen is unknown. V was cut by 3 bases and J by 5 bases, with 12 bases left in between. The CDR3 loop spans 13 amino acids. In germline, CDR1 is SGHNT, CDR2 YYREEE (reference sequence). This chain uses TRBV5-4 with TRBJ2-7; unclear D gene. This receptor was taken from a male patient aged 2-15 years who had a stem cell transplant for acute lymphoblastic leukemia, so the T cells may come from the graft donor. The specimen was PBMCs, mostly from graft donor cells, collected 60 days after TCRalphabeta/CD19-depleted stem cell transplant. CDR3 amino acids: CASSSPKGDEQYF. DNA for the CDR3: TGTGCCAGCAGCTCCCCGAAGGGCGACGAGCAGTACTTC. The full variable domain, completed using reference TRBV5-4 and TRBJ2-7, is ETGVTQSPTHLIKTRGQQVTLRCSSQSGHNTVSWYQQALGQGPQFIFQYYREEENGRGNFPPRFSGLQFPNYSSELNVNALELDDSALYLCASSSPKGDEQYFGPGTRLTVT.